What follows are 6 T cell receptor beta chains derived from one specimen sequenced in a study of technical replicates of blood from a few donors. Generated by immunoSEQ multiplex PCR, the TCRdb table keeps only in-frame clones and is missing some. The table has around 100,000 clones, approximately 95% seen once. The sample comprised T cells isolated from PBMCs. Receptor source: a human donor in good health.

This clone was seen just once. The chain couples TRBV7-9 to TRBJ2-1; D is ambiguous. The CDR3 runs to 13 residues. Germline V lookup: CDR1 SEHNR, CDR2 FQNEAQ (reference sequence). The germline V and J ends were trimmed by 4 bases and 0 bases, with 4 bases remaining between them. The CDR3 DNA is TGTGCCAGCAGCTCTAGCTCCTACAATGAGCAGTTCTTC. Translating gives CASSSSSYNEQFF.

In nucleotides, the CDR3 is TGCGCCAGCAGCCAAGGGACAGGCGCCTATGGCTACACCTTC. Protein: CASSQGTGAYGYTF. The genes are TRBV4-1 and TRBJ1-2, with 7 bases matching TRBD1. This CDR3 is 14 amino acids long. From germline, CDR1 is MGHRA and CDR2 YSYEKL. The trim removed 1 base at V and 4 bases at J, leaving 3 bases unmatched.

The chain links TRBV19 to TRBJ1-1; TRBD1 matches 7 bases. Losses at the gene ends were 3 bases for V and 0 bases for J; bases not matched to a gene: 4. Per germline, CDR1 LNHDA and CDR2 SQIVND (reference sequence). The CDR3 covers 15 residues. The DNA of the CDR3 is TGTGCCAGTAGTATTAACAGGGGACTGAACACTGAAGCTTTCTTT. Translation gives CASSINRGLNTEAFF.

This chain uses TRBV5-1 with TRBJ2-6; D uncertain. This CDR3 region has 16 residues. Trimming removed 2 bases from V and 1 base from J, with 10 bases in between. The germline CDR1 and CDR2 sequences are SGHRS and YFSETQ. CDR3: CASSLWPGSGANVLTF. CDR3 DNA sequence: TGCGCCAGCAGCTTATGGCCAGGTTCTGGGGCCAACGTCCTGACTTTC.

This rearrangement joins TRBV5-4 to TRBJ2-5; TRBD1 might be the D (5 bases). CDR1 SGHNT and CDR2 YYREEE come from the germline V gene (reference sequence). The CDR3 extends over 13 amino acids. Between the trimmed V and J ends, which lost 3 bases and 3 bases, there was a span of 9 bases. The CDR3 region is CASSSTEKETQYF. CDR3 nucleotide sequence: TGTGCCAGCAGCTCGACAGAAAAAGAGACCCAGTACTTC.

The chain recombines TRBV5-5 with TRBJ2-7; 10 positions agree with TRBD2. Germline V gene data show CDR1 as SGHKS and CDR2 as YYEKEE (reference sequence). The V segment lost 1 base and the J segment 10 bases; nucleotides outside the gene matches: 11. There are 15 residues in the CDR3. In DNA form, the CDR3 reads TGTGCCAGCAGCTTGCTGTCTAGCGGGAGCTGGGAACAGTACTTC. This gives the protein CASSLLSSGSWEQYF.